The 16 T cell receptor beta chains below were found in one sample sequenced in a study of cytomegalovirus exposure and HLA in healthy donors. The PCR made use of 60 Vbeta and 13 Jbeta primers. Sequencing was performed with immunoSEQ multiplex PCR; in TCRdb, only in-frame clones are kept and a portion is missing. The sample carries 170,000 or so clones, around 82% recorded once. The sequencing sample was made of PBMCs. All receptors come from a boy aged 2 to 9 in good health and CMV-seronegative.

The genes are TRBV4-1 and TRBJ2-7; 8 positions match TRBD1. The J segment lost 2 bases and the V segment lost 3 bases, leaving 3 bases of the junction unmatched. This CDR3 is 14 amino acids long. Germline assignment: CDR1 MGHRA and CDR2 YSYEKL. The CDR3 reads CASSHRQGPYEQYF. In nucleotides, the CDR3 is TGCGCCAGCAGCCATCGACAGGGGCCCTACGAGCAGTACTTC.

This chain connects TRBV5-6 to TRBJ2-1; 7 positions agree with TRBD1. CDR3 length: 15 amino acids. CDR1 SGHDT and CDR2 YYEEEE come from the germline V gene. V lost 4 bases and J lost 6; bases outside the gene matches: 10. CDR3 DNA: TGTGCCAGCAGCCACAGGGGAACCTCAAGCAATGAGCAGTTCTTC. It encodes CASSHRGTSSNEQFF.

The chain recombines TRBV28 with TRBJ2-3, with 7 bases identical to TRBD2. Germline-derived CDR1 and CDR2 are MDHEN and SYDVKM. Trimming took 1 base from V and 2 from J; bases not matched to a gene: 9. The CDR3 runs to 17 residues. CDR3 amino acids: CASSLSQASGFTDTQYF. CDR3 sequence (DNA): TGTGCCAGCAGTTTATCCCAGGCTAGCGGTTTCACAGATACGCAGTATTTT.

There are a few counts of this clone. CDR3 residues: CASSLGQGANYGYTF. DNA for the CDR3: TGTGCCAGCAGCTTAGGACAGGGGGCCAACTATGGCTACACCTTC. The chain links TRBV5-4 to TRBJ1-2, with 11 positions matching TRBD1. Germline V gene data show CDR1 as SGHNT and CDR2 as YYREEE (reference sequence). V gave up 2 bases and J gave up 2 bases; unmatched junction bases: 2. This CDR3 is 15 amino acids long.

The genes are TRBV5-5 and TRBJ1-2; a possible D gene is TRBD1 (6 bases). Germline CDR1 SGHKS, CDR2 YYEKEE (reference sequence). CDR3 length: 13 residues. Trimming took off 2 bases at V and 8 bases at J, with 13 bases between the two ends. The DNA for the CDR3 is TGTGCCAGCAGCTTAACCTATGGGGGCGGCTACACCTTC. It codes for CASSLTYGGGYTF.

V and J are TRBV2 and TRBJ1-2; D may be TRBD1 (6 bases). This CDR3 has 13 amino acids. V shed 7 bases and J shed 6 bases, with 15 bases lying between them. Germline CDR1 and CDR2: SNHLY and FYNNEI. CDR3 DNA: TGTGCCAGCAAACGGGACACGGAAAATGGCTACACCTTC. Translating it yields CASKRDTENGYTF.

The rearrangement links TRBV14 to TRBJ2-3, with TRBD2 identical over 7 bases. V dropped 3 bases and J dropped 3; count of bases not matched to a gene: 9. Germline CDR1 reads SGHDN; CDR2 reads FVKESK. CDR3 length: 16 amino acids. The DNA for the CDR3 is TGTGCCAGCAGCCATTGGATCGGGGGGAGGACAGATACGCAGTATTTT. The encoded protein is CASSHWIGGRTDTQYF.

J is TRBJ2-7 and V is TRBV5-1; D might be TRBD1 (5 bases). Germline assignment: CDR1 SGHRS and CDR2 YFSETQ. The length of the CDR3 is 14 residues. Trimming shortened V by 2 bases and J by 1 base, and 10 bases separated the two germline ends. The CDR3 sequence: CASSFTGNSYEQYF. In nucleotides, the CDR3 is TGCGCCAGCAGCTTTACAGGAAATTCCTACGAGCAGTACTTC.

This clone was seen a handful of times. The chain links TRBV7-9 to TRBJ1-1; D is uncertain. CDR1 and CDR2 (germline): SEHNR, FQNEAQ (reference sequence). The ends were cut back, 2 bases at V and 3 bases at J, with 4 bases in the middle. The CDR3 runs to 12 residues. CDR3 DNA sequence: TGTGCCAGCAGCTTAACAGACACTGAAGCTTTCTTT. It specifies CASSLTDTEAFF.

The chain combines TRBV13 with TRBJ2-3, with D possibly being TRBD1 (5 bases). Trimming removed 6 bases at V and 0 bases at J, with 22 bases between. The germline V gene has CDR1 PRHDT and CDR2 FYEKMQ (reference sequence). CDR3 length: 18 residues. In DNA, the CDR3 is TGTGCCAGCAGTTTGGGGCCGAGATCCCCCTTAAGCACAGATACGCAGTATTTT. Amino acid sequence: CASSLGPRSPLSTDTQYF.

This sequence joins TRBV11-2 and TRBJ1-5; 7 nucleotides agree with TRBD1. CDR3 size: 16 residues. The germline CDR1 and CDR2 sequences are SGHAT and FQNNGV. V was clipped by 5 bases and J by 6 bases; unmatched bases: 13. The DNA of the CDR3 is TGTGCCAGCAGCCCCGGGACAGTTCCAATGGGTCAGCCCCAGCATTTT. This gives the protein CASSPGTVPMGQPQHF.

The chain carries TRBV27 and TRBJ1-5; 7 positions agree with TRBD1. In germline, CDR1 is MNHEY, CDR2 SMNVEV (reference sequence). Unmatched junction bases numbered 2, after V lost 1 base and J lost 2 bases. CDR3 length: 15 residues. CDR3 residues: CASSLYRGGNQPQHF. The CDR3 DNA reads TGTGCCAGCAGTTTATACAGGGGTGGCAATCAGCCCCAGCATTTT.

The V gene is TRBV4-2, the J gene TRBJ2-3; D is unresolved. Trimming pared 5 bases from V and 4 bases from J, leaving 10 bases between. Germline V gives CDR1 LGHNA, CDR2 YNFKEQ. This CDR3 comprises 13 residues. CDR3 sequence reads: CASSGVIADTQYF. The CDR3 DNA reads TGTGCCAGCAGCGGAGTAATCGCAGATACGCAGTATTTT.

The CDR3 sequence is CASSLARGGEQFF. In DNA form, the CDR3 reads TGCGCCAGCAGCTTGGCCCGAGGGGGTGAGCAGTTCTTC. J is TRBJ2-1 and V is TRBV5-1, with D maybe TRBD1 (6 bases). The germline V gene has CDR1 SGHRS and CDR2 YFSETQ. The ends were cut back, 0 bases at V and 9 bases at J, with 10 bases in the middle. The CDR3 has 13 amino acids.

The V call is TRBV27, the J call TRBJ1-1; 7 positions agree with TRBD1. CDR1 and CDR2 from the germline V gene are MNHEY and SMNVEV (reference sequence). The J segment lost 0 bases and the V segment lost 2 bases, leaving 9 bases of the junction unmatched. The CDR3 is made up of 17 amino acids. The CDR3 DNA reads TGTGCCAGCAGTTTACTAGGGACAGATAACATGAACACTGAAGCTTTCTTT. This encodes CASSLLGTDNMNTEAFF.

The chain links TRBV21-1 to TRBJ2-1; the table's D gene call, TRBD2, was not cross checked with the DNA. TRBV21-1 is listed as a pseudogene. The CDR3 loop spans 16 amino acids. CDR3 protein: CASSKAWPWGDNEQFF. CDR3 nucleotide sequence: TGTGCCAGCAGCAAAGCTTGGCCGTGGGGGGACAATGAGCAGTTCTTC.